This T cell receptor (beta chain) was recorded in a study of neurological immune-mediated disorders. TCRdb analysed the 5' RACE reads with MiXCR anew, one entry per CDR3 protein. Here the sample spans some 89,000 distinct CDR3 sequences, roughly 4.3% being singletons. The study's findings and limits: When the repertoires were sorted by phylogenetic grouping, those of 18 of 34 multiple sclerosis patients ended up in one related-CDR3 cluster, a possible signature. Expanded clones shared no identical CDR3 amino acid sequences across subjects, which suggested private TCR-beta repertoires in all groups.

The sample's time point: longitudinal time-point 3. This clonotype was counted many times. No antigen is known for it. V was clipped by 3 bases and J by 8 bases; unmatched bases: 5. Germline-derived CDR1 and CDR2 are SGHDN and FVKESK. This CDR3 spans 14 amino acids. Sequencing input: PBMCs. The receptor was derived from a woman in her sixties with multiple sclerosis. V usage is TRBV14 and J usage is TRBJ2-1; TRBD2 aligns across 9 bases. CDR3 in DNA: TGTGCCAGCAGCCAGGAGACTAGCGGCTATGAGCAGTTCTTC. Residues: CASSQETSGYEQFF.